The 5 T cell receptor beta chains below come from one sample, sequenced in a study of regulatory T cells in long-lasting Graves disease. Time point in this sample: persistent/refractory GD, antithyroid drugs over 5 years with positive TRAb. Generation of the TCR library employed RNA extracted from PBMCs. CDR3 regions were amplified by Arm-PCR using iRepertoire HTBI primers to build TCR beta libraries. TCRdb reprocessed the multiplex PCR reads via MiXCR and lists one record per CDR3 protein. This sample has about 660,000 distinct CDR3 sequences, with 30% found just once. The specimen was peripheral blood mononuclear cells (PBMCs), collected when the disease was refractory, from a patient treated with antithyroid drugs. These receptors were collected from a female donor with Graves disease.

This clonotype turned up a few times. At one end, the junction sequence differs from germline, possibly due to a read error. The rearrangement joins TRBV29-1 to TRBJ1-1, with 8 bases lining up with TRBD1. The CDR3 extends over 13 amino acids. Germline V lookup: CDR1 SQVTM, CDR2 ANQGSEA. Here the CDR3 reads CSVEDQVRTGQNF. The CDR3 DNA follows: TGCAGCGTTGAAGATCAGGTTCGGACAGGGCAGAATTTT.

The V and J genes are TRBV20-1 and TRBJ1-2; D is uncertain. Germline CDR1 is DFQATT and CDR2 is SNEGSKA (reference sequence). This CDR3 spans 13 amino acids. The V end lost 5 bases, the J end lost 1 base, and 11 bases lay between the germline ends. The CDR3 reads CSALDGSNYGYTF. The CDR3 bases are TGCAGTGCTCTGGACGGGAGTAACTATGGCTACACCTTC.

This clonotype occurred a few times. The V call is TRBV9, the J call TRBJ1-1, with D perhaps matching TRBD1 (6 bases). The CDR3 contains 14 residues. Germline CDR1 reads SGDLS; CDR2 reads YYNGEE. V was cut by 3 bases and J by 4 bases, with 13 bases left in between. In DNA, the CDR3 is TGTGCCAGCAGCGGTCGGGGCAGGGGCACTGAAGCTTTCTTT. Its protein is CASSGRGRGTEAFF. The entire variable domain, with the rest obtained from reference TRBV9 and TRBJ1-1, is as follows: DSGVTQTPKHLITATGQRVTLRCSPRSGDLSVYWYQQSLDQGLQFLIQYYNGEERAKGNILERFSAQQFPDLHSELNLSSLELGDSALYFCASSGRGRGTEAFFGQGTRLTVV.

This clonotype was picked up many times. This rearrangement joins TRBV27 to TRBJ1-5; 7 nucleotides agree with TRBD1. The V and J ends lost 5 bases and 3 bases, in that order; junction bases with no gene match: 10. This CDR3 has 16 amino acids. From germline, CDR1 is MNHEY and CDR2 SMNVEV (reference sequence). The CDR3 DNA is TGTGCCAGCAGTCCCTCCCAGGGGGATGACAATCAGCCCCAGCATTTT. This translates into CASSPSQGDDNQPQHF.

This chain connects TRBV19 to TRBJ2-4, with TRBD2 matching over 12 bases. The CDR3 spans 20 residues. The ends lost 1 base at V and 0 bases at J; junction bases unmatched: 10. Germline assignment: CDR1 LNHDA and CDR2 SQIVND (reference sequence). The CDR3 coding sequence is TGTGCCAGTAGTATAGCTACCTCAGGACTAGCGGGGTTAGCCAAAAACATTCAGTACTTC. It encodes CASSIATSGLAGLAKNIQYF.